This entry lists 20 T cell receptor beta chains sequenced from one sample in a study of CD8 T cells in Susac syndrome. RNA was extracted with the RNeasy kit, and a quantity of about 0.45 to 1 ug was reverse transcribed using random hexamers. TCRdb re-called the immunoSEQ multiplex PCR reads with MiXCR, one entry per CDR3 protein. The repertoire holds about 430,000 distinct CDR3 sequences, with 85% as singletons. The sequenced sample consisted of CD8+ T cells from PBMCs. These receptors were obtained from a human donor with multiple sclerosis.

The gene calls are TRBV11-3 and TRBJ2-3; no firm D call. Germline CDR1 and CDR2: SGHNT and YENEEA. V was cut by 5 bases and J by 2 bases, with 5 bases left in between. This CDR3 comprises 12 residues. This CDR3 reads CASSRTTDTQYF. The CDR3 bases are TGTGCCAGCAGCCGCACCACAGATACGCAGTATTTT. Drawing the rest from reference TRBV11-3 and TRBJ2-3, the complete variable domain is EAGVVQSPRYKIIEKKQPVAFWCNPISGHNTLYWYLQNLGQGPELLIRYENEEAVDDSQLPKDRFSAERLKGVDSTLKIQPAELGDSAVYLCASSRTTDTQYFGPGTRLTVL.

The V and J genes are TRBV4-1 and TRBJ2-7; D tentatively reads TRBD1 or TRBD2 (6 bases each). Germline V CDR1 and CDR2: MGHRA, YSYEKL. This CDR3 comprises 15 residues. Trimming removed 0 bases at V and 0 bases at J, with 9 bases between. This CDR3 is CASSQEWGASYEQYF. CDR3 bases: TGCGCCAGCAGCCAAGAATGGGGGGCCTCCTACGAGCAGTACTTC.

This clonotype has a handful of counts. The genes are TRBV6-2 or TRBV6-3 and TRBJ1-5, with D tentatively TRBD1 (5 bases). The V and J ends lost 2 bases and 5 bases respectively, with 7 bases between them. Germline loops: CDR1 MNHEY, CDR2 SVGEGT. The CDR3 has 13 amino acids. CDR3 protein: CASSYQGHQPQHF. The DNA of the CDR3 is TGTGCCAGCAGTTACCAGGGACATCAGCCCCAGCATTTT.

This clonotype has only one observation. V and J are TRBV30 and TRBJ1-4, with D uncertain. The length of the CDR3 is 12 residues. In germline, CDR1 is GTSNPN, CDR2 SVGIG (reference sequence). V was shortened by 3 bases and J by 12 bases, with 14 bases between the two germline ends. CDR3 amino acids: CAWRTSLEELFF. The CDR3 DNA follows: TGTGCCTGGAGGACCTCCTTGGAGGAACTGTTTTTT. The full variable domain, rest sourced from reference TRBV30 and TRBJ1-4, is SQTIHQWPATLVQPVGSPLSLECTVEGTSNPNLYWYRQAAGRGLQLLFYSVGIGQISSEVPQNLSASRPQDRQFILSSKKLLLSDSGFYLCAWRTSLEELFFGSGTQLSVL.

J is TRBJ2-5 and V is TRBV27, with D tentatively TRBD1 or TRBD2 (5 bases each). CDR3 length equals 13 residues. Germline loops: CDR1 MNHEY, CDR2 SMNVEV (reference sequence). V lost 6 bases and J 5 bases, leaving 13 bases between the germline ends. CDR3 sequence (DNA): TGTGCCAGCAGCGGTGGGGGTTCGGAGACCCAGTACTTC. It specifies CASSGGGSETQYF.

This chain joins TRBV6-2 or TRBV6-3 and TRBJ1-2; D is perhaps TRBD1 (6 bases). V dropped 7 bases and J dropped 7 bases, with 19 bases sitting between them. CDR3 length equals 14 residues. Germline V CDR1 and CDR2: MNHEY, SVGEGT. CDR3 protein: CASIVYPGALGYTF. Written as DNA, the CDR3 is TGTGCCAGCATTGTCTACCCGGGGGCACTTGGCTACACCTTC.

The CDR3 sequence is CASSLAGLAGAYNEQFF. The CDR3 nucleotides read TGTGCCAGCAGCTTAGCCGGACTAGCGGGGGCATACAATGAGCAGTTCTTC. This rearrangement joins TRBV7-9 to TRBJ2-1, with 13 positions matching TRBD2. After removal of 0 bases from V and 4 bases from J, the junction contained 3 bases not matched to a gene. The CDR3 is made up of 17 amino acids. CDR1 SEHNR and CDR2 FQNEAQ come from the germline V gene (reference sequence).

V usage is TRBV30 and J usage is TRBJ2-7; possibly TRBD1 for D (6 bases). The CDR3 spans 13 residues. Germline V CDR1 and CDR2: GTSNPN, SVGIG (reference sequence). V lost 4 bases and J lost 0, with 10 bases in between. The DNA for the CDR3 is TGTGCCTGGAATTCAGGGGACTCCTACGAGCAGTACTTC. This translates into CAWNSGDSYEQYF. The full variable domain, with the rest looked up from reference TRBV30 and TRBJ2-7, is SQTIHQWPATLVQPVGSPLSLECTVEGTSNPNLYWYRQAAGRGLQLLFYSVGIGQISSEVPQNLSASRPQDRQFILSSKKLLLSDSGFYLCAWNSGDSYEQYFGPGTRLTVT.

The gene calls are TRBV4-1 and TRBJ1-2; possibly TRBD1 for D (5 bases). V was shortened by 4 bases and J by 4 bases, with 16 bases between the two germline ends. CDR3 length: 15 amino acids. CDR1 MGHRA and CDR2 YSYEKL come from the germline V gene. CDR3 protein: CASSPDTPALYGYTF. The DNA for the CDR3 is TGCGCCAGCAGCCCGGACACTCCGGCTCTCTATGGCTACACCTTC.

This chain connects TRBV6-5 to TRBJ2-7; 9 positions agree with TRBD1. The V and J ends lost 2 bases and 6 bases, in that order; junction bases with no gene match: 17. Germline V gives CDR1 MNHEY, CDR2 SVGAGI. The CDR3 contains 18 residues. This CDR3 reads CASSYPSVDRGLYIEQYF. DNA for the CDR3: TGTGCCAGCAGTTACCCCTCAGTGGACAGGGGTCTCTATATCGAGCAGTACTTC.

Concerning this clonotype itself: An end of the junction does not agree with germline; a read error may underlie this. The chain has TRBV30 and TRBJ1-2; D unresolved. Looked up from germline, CDR1 is GTSNPN and CDR2 is SVGIG (reference sequence). CDR3 length equals 14 residues. The DNA for the CDR3 is TGTGCCTGGGGTGTGCCAGGCAGAAACTATGGCTACACCTTC. It encodes CAWGVPGRNYGYTF.

The CDR3 loop reads CSVEQRSSGNTIYF. CDR3 nucleotide sequence: TGCAGCGTCGAACAGCGGAGCTCTGGAAACACCATATATTTT. V gene TRBV29-1 combines with J gene TRBJ1-3; D uncertain. The CDR3 runs to 14 residues. Trimming stripped 6 bases from V and 0 bases from J, with 12 bases between. The germline gives CDR1 SQVTM, CDR2 ANQGSEA.

The genes are TRBV20-1 and TRBJ1-5; 8 bases map to TRBD1. Looked up from germline, CDR1 is DFQATT and CDR2 is SNEGSKA (reference sequence). The CDR3 has 14 residues. Trimming cost V 4 bases and J 3 bases; bases outside gene matches: 5. CDR3 nucleotides: TGCAGTGCTACAGGGGGCGAATTCAATCAGCCCCAGCATTTT. Protein sequence: CSATGGEFNQPQHF.

The chain recombines TRBV4-2 with TRBJ1-2; D remains ambiguous. The CDR3 is 14 residues long. Germline-derived CDR1 and CDR2 are LGHNA and YNFKEQ. V shed 9 bases and J shed 6 bases, with 20 bases lying between them. The DNA of the CDR3 is TGTGCCAGTTGCCCAGTGGCGGCCACCAATGGCTACACCTTC. This gives the protein CASCPVAATNGYTF.

This chain uses TRBV2 with TRBJ1-1, with D perhaps TRBD1 (6 bases). This CDR3 comprises 15 residues. Germline assignment: CDR1 SNHLY and CDR2 FYNNEI. V lost 7 bases and J 0 bases, leaving 15 bases between the germline ends. CDR3: CASMAGAWMNTEAFF. The CDR3 DNA is TGTGCCAGCATGGCAGGGGCGTGGATGAACACTGAAGCTTTCTTT. Complete variable domain (other parts from reference TRBV2 and TRBJ1-1): EPEVTQTPSHQVTQMGQEVILRCVPISNHLYFYWYRQILGQKVEFLVSFYNNEISEKSEIFDDQFSVERPDGSNFTLKIRSTKLEDSAMYFCASMAGAWMNTEAFFGQGTRLTVV.

This chain links TRBV7-2 with TRBJ2-7; D remains unclear. Germline assignment: CDR1 SGHTA and CDR2 FQGNSA. Trimming removed 2 bases from V and 5 bases from J, with 7 bases in between. CDR3 length equals 12 residues. CDR3 protein: CASSLWAHEQYF. The CDR3 DNA is TGTGCCAGCAGCTTATGGGCCCACGAGCAGTACTTC.

V is TRBV29-1 and J is TRBJ1-2, with D possibly TRBD1 on 6 matching bases. Germline V gives CDR1 SQVTM, CDR2 ANQGSEA. V dropped 3 bases and J dropped 6 bases, with 8 bases sitting between them. The CDR3 covers 11 residues. CDR3 sequence: CSVETGNGYTF. CDR3 DNA sequence: TGCAGCGTTGAGACAGGAAATGGCTACACCTTC. Looking up the rest from reference TRBV29-1 and TRBJ1-2 gives the full variable domain: SAVISQKPSRDICQRGTSLTIQCQVDSQVTMMFWYRQQPGQSLTLIATANQGSEATYESGFVIDKFPISRPNLTFSTLTVSNMSPEDSSIYLCSVETGNGYTFGSGTRLTVV.

In this sample, this clonotype turned up a few times. The chain couples TRBV2 to TRBJ2-7, with 10 bases identical to TRBD2. Germline loops: CDR1 SNHLY, CDR2 FYNNEI. J gave up 3 bases and V 8 bases, and 4 bases lay outside the gene matches. The CDR3 runs to 13 residues. The CDR3 spells CASDSGRSYEQYF. The CDR3 DNA is TGTGCCAGCGATAGCGGGAGGAGCTACGAGCAGTACTTC.

V is TRBV5-4 and J is TRBJ1-1, with D maybe TRBD1 (5 bases). The germline gives CDR1 SGHNT, CDR2 YYREEE (reference sequence). This CDR3 has 14 residues. Trimming left V 4 bases short and J 0 bases short, with 10 bases between. CDR3 residues: CASSIRDLNTEAFF. DNA of the CDR3: TGTGCCAGCAGCATTCGGGACTTGAACACTGAAGCTTTCTTT.

V usage is TRBV12-3 or TRBV12-4 and J usage is TRBJ1-4; 7 bases align to TRBD1. CDR3 size: 13 residues. The V segment lost 6 bases and the J segment 8 bases; nucleotides outside the gene matches: 6. CDR3 loop: CASSDRANEKLFF. The CDR3 region has the DNA TGTGCCAGCAGCGACAGGGCGAACGAAAAACTGTTTTTT.